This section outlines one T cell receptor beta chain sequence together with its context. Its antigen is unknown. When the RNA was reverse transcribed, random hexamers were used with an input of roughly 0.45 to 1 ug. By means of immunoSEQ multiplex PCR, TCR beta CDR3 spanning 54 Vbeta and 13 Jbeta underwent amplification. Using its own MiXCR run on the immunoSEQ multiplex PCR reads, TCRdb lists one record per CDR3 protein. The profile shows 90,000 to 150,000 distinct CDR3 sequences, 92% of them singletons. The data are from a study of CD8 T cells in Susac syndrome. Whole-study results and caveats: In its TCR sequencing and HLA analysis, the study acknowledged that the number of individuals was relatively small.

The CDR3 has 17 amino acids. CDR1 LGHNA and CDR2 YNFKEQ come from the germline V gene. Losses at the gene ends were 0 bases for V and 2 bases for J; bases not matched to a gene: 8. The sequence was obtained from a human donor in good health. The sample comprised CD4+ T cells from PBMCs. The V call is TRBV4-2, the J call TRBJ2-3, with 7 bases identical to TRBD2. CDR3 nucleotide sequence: TGTGCCAGCAGCCAAGAGGGAGGGCGGGGCGTCACAGATACGCAGTATTTT. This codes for CASSQEGGRGVTDTQYF.